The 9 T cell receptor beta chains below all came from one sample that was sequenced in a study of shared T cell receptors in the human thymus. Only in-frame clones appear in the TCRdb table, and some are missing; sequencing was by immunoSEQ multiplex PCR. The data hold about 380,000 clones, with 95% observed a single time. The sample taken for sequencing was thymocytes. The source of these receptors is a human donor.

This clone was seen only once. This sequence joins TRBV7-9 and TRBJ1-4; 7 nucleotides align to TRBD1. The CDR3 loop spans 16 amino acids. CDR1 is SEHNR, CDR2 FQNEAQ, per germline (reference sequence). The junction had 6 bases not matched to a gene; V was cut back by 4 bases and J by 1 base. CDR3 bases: TGTGCCAGCAGCTCCGGACAGGCGATAACTAATGAAAAACTGTTTTTT. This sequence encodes CASSSGQAITNEKLFF.

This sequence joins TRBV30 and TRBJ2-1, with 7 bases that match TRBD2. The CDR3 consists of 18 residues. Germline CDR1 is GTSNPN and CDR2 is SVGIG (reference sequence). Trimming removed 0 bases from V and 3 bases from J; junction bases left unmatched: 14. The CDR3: CAWSVRGEGWKVYNEQFF. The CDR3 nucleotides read TGTGCCTGGAGTGTACGGGGGGAGGGCTGGAAAGTCTACAATGAGCAGTTCTTC. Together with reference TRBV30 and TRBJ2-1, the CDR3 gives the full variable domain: SQTIHQWPATLVQPVGSPLSLECTVEGTSNPNLYWYRQAAGRGLQLLFYSVGIGQISSEVPQNLSASRPQDRQFILSSKKLLLSDSGFYLCAWSVRGEGWKVYNEQFFGPGTRLTVL.

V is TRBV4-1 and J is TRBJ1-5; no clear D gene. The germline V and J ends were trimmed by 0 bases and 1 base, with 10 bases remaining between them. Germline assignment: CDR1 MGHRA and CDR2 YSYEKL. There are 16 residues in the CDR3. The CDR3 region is CASSQEGKTSNQPQHF. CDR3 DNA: TGCGCCAGCAGCCAAGAAGGGAAAACAAGCAATCAGCCCCAGCATTTT.

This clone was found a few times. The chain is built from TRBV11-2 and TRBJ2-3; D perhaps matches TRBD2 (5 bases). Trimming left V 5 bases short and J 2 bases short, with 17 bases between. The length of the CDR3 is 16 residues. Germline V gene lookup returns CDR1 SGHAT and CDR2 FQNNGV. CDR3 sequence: CASSPKGRGFTDTQYF. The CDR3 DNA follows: TGTGCCAGCAGCCCTAAAGGACGGGGATTCACAGATACGCAGTATTTT.

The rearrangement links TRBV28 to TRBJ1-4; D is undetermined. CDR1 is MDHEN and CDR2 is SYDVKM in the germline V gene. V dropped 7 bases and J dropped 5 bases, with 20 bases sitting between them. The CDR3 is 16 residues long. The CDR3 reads CASTCGTDNTNEKLFF. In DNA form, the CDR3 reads TGTGCCAGCACCTGCGGAACAGACAATACGAATGAAAAACTGTTTTTT. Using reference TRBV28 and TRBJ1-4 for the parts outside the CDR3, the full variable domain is DVKVTQSSRYLVKRTGEKVFLECVQDMDHENMFWYRQDPGLGLRLIYFSYDVKMKEKGDIPEGYSVSREKKERFSLILESASTNQTSMYLCASTCGTDNTNEKLFFGSGTQLSVL.

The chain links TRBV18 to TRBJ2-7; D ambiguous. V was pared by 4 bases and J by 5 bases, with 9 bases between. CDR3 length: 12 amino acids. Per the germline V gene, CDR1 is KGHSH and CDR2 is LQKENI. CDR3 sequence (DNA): TGTGCCAGCTCACTGCGTGGGAACGAGCAGTACTTC. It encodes CASSLRGNEQYF.

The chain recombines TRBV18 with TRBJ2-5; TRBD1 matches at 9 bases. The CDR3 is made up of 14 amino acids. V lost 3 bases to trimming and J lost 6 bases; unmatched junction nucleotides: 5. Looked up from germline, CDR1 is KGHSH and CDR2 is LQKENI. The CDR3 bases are TGTGCCAGCTCACCTGACAGGGGGACAAAGACCCAGTACTTC. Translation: CASSPDRGTKTQYF.

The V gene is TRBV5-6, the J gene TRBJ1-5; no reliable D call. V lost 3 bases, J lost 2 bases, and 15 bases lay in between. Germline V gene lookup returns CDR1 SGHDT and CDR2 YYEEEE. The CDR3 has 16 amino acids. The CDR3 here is CASSYGPSRRNQPQHF. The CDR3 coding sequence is TGTGCCAGCAGCTACGGGCCCTCCAGGCGCAATCAGCCCCAGCATTTT. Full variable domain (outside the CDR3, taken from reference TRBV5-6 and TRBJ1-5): DAGVTQSPTHLIKTRGQQVTLRCSPKSGHDTVSWYQQALGQGPQFIFQYYEEEERQRGNFPDRFSGHQFPNYSSELNVNALLLGDSALYLCASSYGPSRRNQPQHFGDGTRLSIL.

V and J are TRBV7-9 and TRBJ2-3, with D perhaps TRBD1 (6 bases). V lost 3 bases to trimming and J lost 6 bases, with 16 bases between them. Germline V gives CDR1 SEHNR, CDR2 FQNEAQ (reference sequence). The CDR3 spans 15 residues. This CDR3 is CASSFRDTVWDTQYF. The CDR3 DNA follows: TGTGCCAGCAGCTTCCGGGACACAGTCTGGGATACGCAGTATTTT.